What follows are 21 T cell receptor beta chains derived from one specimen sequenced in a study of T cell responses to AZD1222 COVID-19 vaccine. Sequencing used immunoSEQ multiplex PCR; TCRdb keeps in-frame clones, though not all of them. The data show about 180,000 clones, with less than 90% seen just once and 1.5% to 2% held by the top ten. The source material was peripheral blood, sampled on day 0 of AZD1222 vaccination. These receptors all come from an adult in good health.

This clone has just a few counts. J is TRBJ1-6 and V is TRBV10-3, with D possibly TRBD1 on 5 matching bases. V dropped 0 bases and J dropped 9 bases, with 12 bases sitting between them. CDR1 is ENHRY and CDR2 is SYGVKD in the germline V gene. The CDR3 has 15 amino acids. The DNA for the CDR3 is TGTGCCATCAGTGAGTCGGGGCAGAGTAGTTCACCCCTCCACTTT. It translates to CAISESGQSSSPLHF.

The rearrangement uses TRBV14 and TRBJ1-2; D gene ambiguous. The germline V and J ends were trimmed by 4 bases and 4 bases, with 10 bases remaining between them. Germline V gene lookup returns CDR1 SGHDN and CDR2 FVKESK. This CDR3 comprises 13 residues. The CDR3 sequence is CASSPTVVYGYTF. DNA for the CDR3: TGTGCCAGCAGCCCTACAGTAGTCTATGGCTACACCTTC.

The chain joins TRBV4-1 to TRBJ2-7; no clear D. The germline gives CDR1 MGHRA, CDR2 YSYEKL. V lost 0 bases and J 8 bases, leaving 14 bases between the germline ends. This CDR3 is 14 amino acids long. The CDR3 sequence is CASSQDRDSKKQYF. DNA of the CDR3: TGCGCCAGCAGCCAAGATAGAGACTCCAAAAAGCAGTACTTC.

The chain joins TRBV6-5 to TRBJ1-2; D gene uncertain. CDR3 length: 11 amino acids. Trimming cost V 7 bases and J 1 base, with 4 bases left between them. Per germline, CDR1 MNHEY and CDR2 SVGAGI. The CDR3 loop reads CASTDNYGYTF. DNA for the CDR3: TGTGCCAGCACGGATAACTATGGCTACACCTTC.

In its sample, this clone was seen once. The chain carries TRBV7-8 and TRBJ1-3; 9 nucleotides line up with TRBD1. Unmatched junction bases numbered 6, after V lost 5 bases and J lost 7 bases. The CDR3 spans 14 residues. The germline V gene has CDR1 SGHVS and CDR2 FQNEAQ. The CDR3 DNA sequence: TGTGCCAGCAGCCCTCCCGGGACAGGGAACACCATATATTTT. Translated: CASSPPGTGNTIYF.

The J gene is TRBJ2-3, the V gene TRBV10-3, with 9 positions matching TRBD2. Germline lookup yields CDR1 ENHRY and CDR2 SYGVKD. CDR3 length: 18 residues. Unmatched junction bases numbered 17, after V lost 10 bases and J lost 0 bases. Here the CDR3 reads CATQLGLAGPSSTDTQYF. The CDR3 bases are TGTGCCACCCAGTTGGGGCTAGCGGGGCCTTCTAGCACAGATACGCAGTATTTT.

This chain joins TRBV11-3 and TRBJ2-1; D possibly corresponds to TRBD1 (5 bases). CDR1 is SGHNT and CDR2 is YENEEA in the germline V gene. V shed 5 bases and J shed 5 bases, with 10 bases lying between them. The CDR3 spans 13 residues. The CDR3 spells CASSNTGDNEQFF. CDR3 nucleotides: TGTGCCAGCAGCAACACAGGAGACAATGAGCAGTTCTTC.

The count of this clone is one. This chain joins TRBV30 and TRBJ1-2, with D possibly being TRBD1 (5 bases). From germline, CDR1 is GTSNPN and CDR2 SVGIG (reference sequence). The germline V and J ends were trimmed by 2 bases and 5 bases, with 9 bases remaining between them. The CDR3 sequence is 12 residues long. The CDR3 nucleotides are TGTGCCTGGAGTAACCGACAGTATGGCTACACCTTC. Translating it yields CAWSNRQYGYTF.

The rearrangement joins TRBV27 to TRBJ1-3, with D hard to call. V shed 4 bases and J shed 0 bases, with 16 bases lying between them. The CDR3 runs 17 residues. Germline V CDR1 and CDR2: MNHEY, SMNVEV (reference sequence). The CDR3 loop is CASSSISGRLSGNTIYF. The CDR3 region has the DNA TGTGCCAGCAGTTCTATTTCCGGACGGCTCTCTGGAAACACCATATATTTT.

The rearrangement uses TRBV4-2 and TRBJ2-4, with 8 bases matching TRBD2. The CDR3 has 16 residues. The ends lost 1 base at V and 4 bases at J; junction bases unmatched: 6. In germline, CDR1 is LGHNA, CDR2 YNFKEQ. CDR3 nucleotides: TGTGCCAGCAGCCAAGGACTCGCGGGAGGAAAAAACATTCAGTACTTC. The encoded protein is CASSQGLAGGKNIQYF.

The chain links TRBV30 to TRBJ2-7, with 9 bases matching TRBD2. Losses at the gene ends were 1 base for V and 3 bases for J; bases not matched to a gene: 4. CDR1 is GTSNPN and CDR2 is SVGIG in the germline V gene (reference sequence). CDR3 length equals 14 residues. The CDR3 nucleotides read TGTGCCTGGAGTGGCGGGGGGGGCGGCTACGAGCAGTACTTC. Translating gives CAWSGGGGGYEQYF. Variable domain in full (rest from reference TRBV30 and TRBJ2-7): SQTIHQWPATLVQPVGSPLSLECTVEGTSNPNLYWYRQAAGRGLQLLFYSVGIGQISSEVPQNLSASRPQDRQFILSSKKLLLSDSGFYLCAWSGGGGGYEQYFGPGTRLTVT.

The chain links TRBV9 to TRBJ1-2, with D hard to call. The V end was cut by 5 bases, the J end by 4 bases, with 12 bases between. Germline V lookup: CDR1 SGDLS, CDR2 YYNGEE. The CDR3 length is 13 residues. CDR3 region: CASSATVPYGYTF. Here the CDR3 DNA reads TGTGCCAGCAGTGCTACAGTGCCCTATGGCTACACCTTC.

CDR3 sequence (DNA): TGTGCCAGCAGTCGCGCGGGGAACTCCTACGAGCAGTACTTC. It translates to CASSRAGNSYEQYF. This sequence joins TRBV6-5 and TRBJ2-7; possible D gene TRBD2, 6 bases. Germline CDR1 reads MNHEY; CDR2 reads SVGAGI. Between the trimmed V and J ends, which lost 5 bases and 0 bases, there was a span of 11 bases. This CDR3 contains 14 residues.

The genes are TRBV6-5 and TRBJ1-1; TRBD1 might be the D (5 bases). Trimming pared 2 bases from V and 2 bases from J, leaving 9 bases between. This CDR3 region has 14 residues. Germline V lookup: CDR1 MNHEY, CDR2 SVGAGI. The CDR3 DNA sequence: TGTGCCAGCAGTTACCCCGGGGGTAACACTGAAGCTTTCTTT. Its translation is CASSYPGGNTEAFF.

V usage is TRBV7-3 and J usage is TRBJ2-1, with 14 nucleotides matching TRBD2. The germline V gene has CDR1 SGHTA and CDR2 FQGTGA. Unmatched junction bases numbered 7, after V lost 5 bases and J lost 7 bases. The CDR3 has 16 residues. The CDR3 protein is CASSTGTSGGLNEQFF. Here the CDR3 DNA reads TGTGCCAGCAGCACTGGGACTAGCGGGGGTCTAAATGAGCAGTTCTTC.

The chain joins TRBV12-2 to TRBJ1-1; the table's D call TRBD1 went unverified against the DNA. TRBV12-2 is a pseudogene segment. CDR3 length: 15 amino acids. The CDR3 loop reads CASRLDRVMNTEAFF. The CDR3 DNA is TGTGCAAGTCGCTTAGACAGGGTTATGAACACTGAAGCTTTCTTT.

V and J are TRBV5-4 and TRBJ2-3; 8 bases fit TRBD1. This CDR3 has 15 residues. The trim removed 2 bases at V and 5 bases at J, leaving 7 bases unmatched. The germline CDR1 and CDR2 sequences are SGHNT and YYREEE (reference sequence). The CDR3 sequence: CASSLRTGRIDTQYF. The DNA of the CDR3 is TGTGCCAGCAGCTTACGGACAGGGAGGATAGATACGCAGTATTTT.

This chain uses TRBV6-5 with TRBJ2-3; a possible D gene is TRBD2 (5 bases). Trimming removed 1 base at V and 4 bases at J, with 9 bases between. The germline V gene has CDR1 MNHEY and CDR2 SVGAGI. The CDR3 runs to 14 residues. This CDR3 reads CASSYYGGADTQYF. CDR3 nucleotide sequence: TGTGCCAGCAGTTACTATGGAGGCGCAGATACGCAGTATTTT.

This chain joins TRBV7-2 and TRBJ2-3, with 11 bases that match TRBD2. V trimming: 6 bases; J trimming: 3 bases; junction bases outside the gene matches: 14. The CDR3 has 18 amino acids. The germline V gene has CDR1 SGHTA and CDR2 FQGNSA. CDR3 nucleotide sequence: TGTGCCAGCAGACCAACTAGCGGGAGAGGGGGAGGGACAGATACGCAGTATTTT. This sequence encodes CASRPTSGRGGGTDTQYF. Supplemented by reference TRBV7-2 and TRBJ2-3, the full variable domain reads GAGVSQSPSNKVTEKGKDVELRCDPISGHTALYWYRQSLGQGLEFLIYFQGNSAPDKSGLPSDRFSAERTGGSVSTLTIQRTQQEDSAVYLCASRPTSGRGGGTDTQYFGPGTRLTVL.

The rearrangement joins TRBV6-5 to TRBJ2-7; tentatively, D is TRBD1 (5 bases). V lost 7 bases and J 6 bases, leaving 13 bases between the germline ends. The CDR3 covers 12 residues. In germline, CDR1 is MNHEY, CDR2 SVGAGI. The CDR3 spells CASNSGPGEQYV. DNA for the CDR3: TGTGCCAGCAATTCAGGGCCCGGCGAGCAGTACGTC.

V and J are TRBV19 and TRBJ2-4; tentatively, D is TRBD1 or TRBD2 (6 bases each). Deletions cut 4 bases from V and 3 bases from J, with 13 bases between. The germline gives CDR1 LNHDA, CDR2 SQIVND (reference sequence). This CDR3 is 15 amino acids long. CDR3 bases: TGTGCCAGTAGTACGGGCGGGACAAACAAAAACATTCAGTACTTC. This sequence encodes CASSTGGTNKNIQYF. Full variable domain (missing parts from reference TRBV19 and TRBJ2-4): DGGITQSPKYLFRKEGQNVTLSCEQNLNHDAMYWYRQDPGQGLRLIYYSQIVNDFQKGDIAEGYSVSREKKESFPLTVTSAQKNPTAFYLCASSTGGTNKNIQYFGAGTRLSVL.